This T cell receptor (beta chain) was profiled in a study of blood T cell repertoires in COVID-19. Study-wide background: Sites in the United States, Italy and Spain provided acute and convalescent COVID-19 samples.

Study processing details: Scientists estimated how many nucleated cells there were by amplifying reference gene primers. Sequencing was performed with immunoSEQ multiplex PCR; in TCRdb, only in-frame clones are kept and a portion is missing. That table supplies the V and J calls and clone size; D and trimming were determined from the DNA. Seen here are approximately 150,000 clones, 65% to 80% observed once, and the top ten hold approximately 15%. CDR3 length equals 13 residues. Germline V gene data show CDR1 as LGHDT and CDR2 as YNNKEL (reference sequence). V was clipped by 4 bases and J by 5 bases, with 11 bases between them.

This chain joins TRBV3-1 (or the pseudogene TRBV3-2) and TRBJ2-5, with a weak D call TRBD2 (7 bases). Specimen: peripheral blood. This clonotype originated in a man aged 45-60 years with acute or convalescent COVID-19. CDR3 sequence: CASSPAGAETQYF. CDR3 nucleotides: TGTGCCAGCAGCCCCGCGGGGGCGGAGACCCAGTACTTC.